This T cell receptor beta chain comes out of a study of OX40 agonist ivuxolimab in advanced cancers. The CDR3 has 15 amino acids. CDR1 is SGHKS, CDR2 YYEKEE, per germline (reference sequence). The junction had 10 bases not matched to a gene; V was cut back by 3 bases and J by 6 bases. Comments on this clone: The antigen is unknown.

Study-wide results and limits: Both CD4+ and CD8+ T cell populations in blood had undergone clonal expansion by week 6 at 0.1 to 3.0 mg/kg. Average numbers of expanded clones were greater in CD8+ T cells than in CD4+. Researchers did not determine the expanded peripheral T cells' antigen specificity.

Sequencing was performed with immunoSEQ multiplex PCR; in TCRdb, only in-frame clones are kept and a portion is missing. This sample yields tens of thousands of clones, of which about nine tenths are seen a single time; 0.33% belongs to the top ten. The V gene is TRBV5-5, the J gene TRBJ1-1, with 8 bases identical to TRBD1. This receptor was taken from an adult with an advanced solid tumor such as melanoma, head and neck, liver or kidney cancer. The sample consisted of CD4+ or CD8+ T cells sorted from blood, taken in a trial of the OX40 agonist ivuxolimab. DNA for the CDR3: TGTGCCAGCAGCTCTCCGGACAGGGCTAACTCTGAAGCTTTCTTT. Translation: CASSSPDRANSEAFF. The variable domain in full, with the rest retrieved from reference TRBV5-5 and TRBJ1-1, is DAGVTQSPTHLIKTRGQQVTLRCSPISGHKSVSWYQQVLGQGPQFIFQYYEKEERGRGNFPDRFSARQFPNYSSELNVNALLLGDSALYLCASSSPDRANSEAFFGQGTRLTVV.